This passage covers 7 T cell receptor beta chains from one sample sequenced in a study of T cells in localized non-small cell lung cancer (TCRdb year 2020). The library relied on the immunoSEQ multiplex PCR assay. In TCRdb, the immuneACCESS table is reduced to in-frame sequences with V and J assigned. These tables do not hold every clone; where another copy was compared, an unresolved V gene accounts for under half, and the others remain unexplained. The sample table contains around 35,000 clones; only one count was recorded for about 91% of them. Jointly, the top ten make up about 11% of the sample. The sample in question was peripheral blood mononuclear cells, obtained before any cancer treatment. The receptors shown here come from an older female donor with stage II lung adenocarcinoma.

The V and J genes are TRBV4-3 and TRBJ2-1, with D possibly TRBD1 on 5 matching bases. V was clipped by 4 bases and J by 3 bases, with 13 bases between them. Per the germline V gene, CDR1 is LGHNA and CDR2 is YSLEER. The length of the CDR3 is 15 residues. CDR3 coding DNA: TGCGCCAGCAGCCCCGGTGAAGGGGACTACAATGAGCAGTTCTTC. This gives the protein CASSPGEGDYNEQFF.

This chain uses TRBV7-3 with TRBJ2-1; TRBD1 agrees at 11 bases. Looked up from germline, CDR1 is SGHTA and CDR2 is FQGTGA. V dropped 5 bases and J dropped 4; count of bases not matched to a gene: 4. CDR3 length: 15 residues. The DNA for the CDR3 is TGTGCCAGCAGCCGGGACAGGGGGTCATACAATGAGCAGTTCTTC. The encoded protein is CASSRDRGSYNEQFF.

The chain employs TRBV30 and TRBJ1-2; D might be TRBD1 (5 bases). The germline V gene has CDR1 GTSNPN and CDR2 SVGIG (reference sequence). The CDR3 has 12 amino acids. Trimming shortened V by 4 bases and J by 6 bases, and 12 bases separated the two germline ends. The CDR3 region is CAWTYVGDGYTF. Here the CDR3 DNA reads TGTGCCTGGACCTACGTGGGGGATGGCTACACCTTC.

This chain joins TRBV5-8 and TRBJ1-5, with D uncertain. V lost 2 bases and J lost 6, with 12 bases in between. Looked up from germline, CDR1 is SGHTS and CDR2 is YDEGEE. The CDR3 sequence is 14 residues long. CDR3 coding DNA: TGTGCCAGCAGCTTTGCCTCCGGGAGTCAGCCCCAGCATTTT. The encoded protein is CASSFASGSQPQHF.

This sequence joins TRBV7-2 and TRBJ2-1; D not certain. The CDR3 runs to 13 residues. CDR1 is SGHTA and CDR2 is FQGNSA in the germline V gene. V lost 1 base and J lost 4, with 5 bases in between. The CDR3 DNA reads as TGTGCCAGCAGCTTAGACAGTTACAATGAGCAGTTCTTC. Translating gives CASSLDSYNEQFF. Variable domain in full (rest from reference TRBV7-2 and TRBJ2-1): GAGVSQSPSNKVTEKGKDVELRCDPISGHTALYWYRQSLGQGLEFLIYFQGNSAPDKSGLPSDRFSAERTGGSVSTLTIQRTQQEDSAVYLCASSLDSYNEQFFGPGTRLTVL.

The V call is TRBV10-3, the J call TRBJ1-1; D not resolved. V was clipped by 4 bases and J by 0 bases, with 6 bases between them. CDR3 length: 13 residues. Germline CDR1 and CDR2: ENHRY and SYGVKD. The CDR3 DNA follows: TGTGCCATCAGTGGAACATTGAACACTGAAGCTTTCTTT. Translating gives CAISGTLNTEAFF.

With regard to this clone: It is likely a read error, because the conserved phenylalanine at the end of the CDR3 is missing. Because the CDR3's place on the DNA is in doubt, the DNA is left out and the CDR3 is given as listed by TCRdb. The V and J genes are TRBV28 and TRBJ2-7; TRBD1 was called by the table and not checked on the DNA. The germline CDR1 and CDR2 sequences are MDHEN and SYDVKM. The CDR3 numbers 12 amino acids, ends counted. CDR3 sequence: CASSFGTRDRAL.